A selection of T cell receptor beta chains follows, all from one sample in a study of vaccination and CD4 T cells after COVID-19. These receptors lack a known antigen. TCRdb redid the calling of the PCR reads with MiXCR, one entry per CDR3 protein. The data contain 6,500 to 9,000 distinct CDR3 sequences, about 46% of them seen just once; the ten biggest clones take up around 13%. The sample was CD4+ T cells from blood, cultured in vitro. These receptors all come from a human donor in good health. Each CDR3 is given with its conserved first and last residue. D genes are given only for firm matches.

CASSYEGYEQYF | TRBV6-5 | NA
CASSPHRGLAFF | TRBV6-1 | TRBD1
CSARTSGGGNEQFF | TRBV20-1 | TRBD2
CASREQESTEAFF | TRBV12-3/TRBV12-4 | NA
CASSYSAMTSGGSNEQFF | TRBV6-5 | TRBD2
CASSVDGDTDTQYF | TRBV9 | NA
CASTAFAWGQPQHF | TRBV6-1 | NA
CASGRGLTNSPLHF | TRBV5-1 | NA
CSVRLAGGQETQYF | TRBV20-1 | TRBD2
CASSLGGVDEKLFF | TRBV7-2 | NA
CASSYKGFGYTF | TRBV6-5 | NA
CATSRAPPGQIEKLFF | TRBV15 | NA
CASSPPSQSSNQPQHF | TRBV18 | NA
CSARNRTGVYEQYF | TRBV20-1 | TRBD1
CASSMTGRDTEAFF | TRBV19 | NA
CASSQWVDEQFF | TRBV14 | NA
CASSIVGGNENQPQHF | TRBV19 | NA
CASIGGGENYGYTF | TRBV5-6 | NA
CASSPGTESYEQYF | TRBV7-3 | TRBD1
CASSFGGQANTGELFF | TRBV7-2 | NA
CATTSSGGTETQYF | TRBV10-3 | TRBD2
CASSPSVKHYGYTF | TRBV25-1 | NA
CASSESNRLNIQYF | TRBV10-2 | NA
CASSERAGGPRSTDTQYF | TRBV6-1 | TRBD2
CSASWAGPSYNSPLHF | TRBV20-1 | NA
CASIETARGTQYF | TRBV6-1 | NA
CSARAVGSGGASSYNEQFF | TRBV20-1 | TRBD2
CASSYGGDIPNYGYTF | TRBV6-5 | NA
CASSLGLVPETQYF | TRBV5-1 | NA
CASSLMEDSEITIYF | TRBV7-3 | NA
CASSYQGGRQPQHF | TRBV18 | TRBD1
CASSPFSAGGGELFF | TRBV7-3 | NA
CATPPTAGLSDTQYF | TRBV10-2 | TRBD2
CASSFRDRGGYTF | TRBV27 | TRBD1
CASSEGGGQYF | TRBV6-1 | NA
CASSPSTGTDTQYF | TRBV4-1 | NA
CSARDLDGGAETQYF | TRBV20-1 | TRBD2
CASSLVPSGTGGPFLYNEQFF | TRBV7-2 | TRBD1
CASSPHGQRGYEQYF | TRBV5-4 | NA
CASSPSGGGGVGDTQYF | TRBV7-3 | TRBD2
CSAARHYRLAGVLYEQYF | TRBV20-1 | TRBD2
CASTDSNRGQTGYTF | TRBV7-9 | TRBD1
CASSISLSSYNEQFF | TRBV19 | NA
CSGLPSYNEQFF | TRBV20-1 | NA
CAIRLAGGAGDTQYF | TRBV10-3 | TRBD2
CSAPRVDREAFF | TRBV20-1 | TRBD1
CASSQGGGVETLHF | TRBV14 | NA
CASSFQGLNTEAFF | TRBV11-2 | NA
CASSFRGLKSYNSPLHF | TRBV7-9 | NA
CASSQDKNTEAFF | TRBV5-1 | NA
CASSEGLAENTDTQYF | TRBV11-2 | TRBD2
CSAPGQGANTGELFF | TRBV20-1 | TRBD1
CASSLGDGREAFF | TRBV7-9 | NA
CASTKTGGETQYF | TRBV12-3/TRBV12-4 | TRBD2